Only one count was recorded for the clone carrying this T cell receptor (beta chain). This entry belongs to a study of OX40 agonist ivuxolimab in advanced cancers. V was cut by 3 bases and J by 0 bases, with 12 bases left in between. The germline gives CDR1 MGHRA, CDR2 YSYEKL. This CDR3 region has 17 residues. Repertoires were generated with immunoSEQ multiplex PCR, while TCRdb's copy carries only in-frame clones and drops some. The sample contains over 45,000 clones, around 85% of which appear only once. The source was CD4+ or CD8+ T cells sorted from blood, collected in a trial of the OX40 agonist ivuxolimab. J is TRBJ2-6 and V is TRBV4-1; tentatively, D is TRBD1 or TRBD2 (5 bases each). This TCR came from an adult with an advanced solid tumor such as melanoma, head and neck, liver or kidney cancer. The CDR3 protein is CASSQPGRLSGANVLTF. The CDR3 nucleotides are TGCGCCAGCAGCCAGCCGGGACGCCTCTCTGGGGCCAACGTCCTGACTTTC.